This T cell receptor (beta chain) was captured by sequencing in a study of blood T cell repertoires in COVID-19 (dated by TCRdb to the early 2020s). Concerning the study at large: Collaborator samples came from the United States, Italy and Spain and covered acute and convalescent phases of COVID-19. A freely available public database, intended as a resource for researchers studying the immune response to SARS-CoV-2, is where the repertoires were released. The dataset comprised deeply sampled blood TCRbeta repertoires from subjects exposed to, actively infected with, or recovered from COVID-19. Nearly every sample came with metadata listing a de-identified subject ID, COVID-19 status, age in years and sex. HLA class I and class II types, where available, came from metadata supplied by the sample provider rather than from assay-based typing. The prospective study material was composed of cDNA or gDNA derived from T cells, B-cell-depleted T cells, or PBMCs. The samples were drawn from the first 160 participants of the ongoing ImmuneRACE study and from some 1,300 subjects provided by 6 global collaborators.

About this clone itself: This clone's antigen is unknown. Base-call qualities are not available, and no considerably larger clone is one nucleotide away.

TCRbeta CDR3 regions were amplified from genomic DNA using the immunoSEQ Assay, a bias-controlled multiplex PCR. As for the original processing: Within the assay, amplification of reference gene primers was used to estimate how many nucleated cells each sample contained. Sequence reads were collapsed and filtered to measure the absolute abundance of every unique TCRbeta CDR3 rearrangement. For each sample, productive Simpson clonality was calculated as the square root of Simpson's diversity index over productive rearrangements. TCRdb took over this immuneACCESS table, retaining in-frame rearrangements with V and J assigned. Such tables are incomplete; in checked studies, under half of the missing clones stem from an unresolved V gene, and the remainder is unexplained. V, J and clone size are taken as reported in that table, and D and trimming were inferred from the DNA itself. The sample contains approximately 450,000 clones, 87% of them found a single time. Under 2% of the sample goes to the ten largest clones.

Participants in the prospective study were enrolled through a virtual design, were aged roughly 18 to 100 years, and lived in roughly 26 United States geographic areas. In the prospective study, participants were assigned to cohorts based on the clinical history participants reported in a screening survey and a study questionnaire. In the prospective study, whole blood, serum and a nasopharyngeal or oropharyngeal swab were collected from each participant by mobile phlebotomists. Additional blood draws and questionnaires over an approximately 2-month period could optionally be provided by prospective study participants. Before DNA extraction, blood samples from the prospective study were shipped at room temperature or frozen. Findings and caveats that apply to the study as a whole: The quantity of clinical and demographic metadata differed by source and by participant and was supplied without curation.

The germline V gene provides CDR1 SGHRS and CDR2 YFSETQ. Taken from cysteine to phenylalanine, the CDR3 has 13 residues. Only CDR3 DNA remains: 39 bases, in frame from the first base. Trimming takes 4 bases from V and 3 bases from J, and the germline ends sit 10 bases apart. The rearranged segments are TRBV5-1 and TRBJ1-1, and the D gene may be TRBD1, 6 bases matching. Input material: PBMCs or T cells enriched from blood (not recorded which). This sequence was found in a woman younger than 35 with acute COVID-19. The nucleotide sequence is given as TGCGCCAGCAGCGCGAACAGGGACACTGAAGCTTTCTTT. Its translation is CASSANRDTEAFF.